The 27 T cell receptor beta chains below were found in one sample sequenced in a study of CD4 T cells in relation to SARS-CoV-2 and coronaviruses. CD4+ T cells from unexposed donors were obtained before the COVID-19 pandemic (2011-2018). CD4+ T cells were isolated from the cells after about nine days of culture. These TCRs are of unknown antigen specificity. The table came from immunoSEQ multiplex PCR; TCRdb's copy has only in-frame clones and leaves some out. This table holds some 20,000 clones, over 75% found once. The source material was CD4+ T cells from PBMCs, cultured in vitro. The receptors were gathered from a human donor in good health.

The chain carries TRBV20-1 and TRBJ2-7; 8 bases are shared with TRBD1. Trimming at V came to 3 bases and at J to 4 bases, leaving 8 bases not matched to a gene. Germline CDR1 and CDR2: DFQATT and SNEGSKA (reference sequence). The CDR3 spans 14 residues. CDR3 DNA: TGCAGTGCTAGTTGGGGACAGGAGGTTTACGAGCAGTACTTC. Amino acid sequence: CSASWGQEVYEQYF.

The sample holds one count of this clone. The chain has TRBV7-9 and TRBJ2-2, with a possible D match to TRBD1 (6 bases). In germline, CDR1 is SEHNR, CDR2 FQNEAQ (reference sequence). Trimming shortened V by 6 bases and J by 5 bases, and 13 bases separated the two germline ends. The CDR3 is 14 residues long. CDR3 residues: CASSPDSRTGELFF. The CDR3 DNA reads as TGTGCCAGCAGTCCGGACAGTAGGACCGGGGAGCTGTTTTTT. Supplemented by reference TRBV7-9 and TRBJ2-2, the full variable domain reads DTGVSQNPRHKITKRGQNVTFRCDPISEHNRLYWYRQTLGQGPEFLTYFQNEAQLEKSRLLSDRFSAERPKGSFSTLEIQRTEQGDSAMYLCASSPDSRTGELFFGEGSRLTVL.

The chain uses TRBV10-3 and TRBJ2-7; no reliable D call. The CDR3 length is 12 residues. Deletions cut 9 bases from V and 0 bases from J, with 9 bases between. Per the germline V gene, CDR1 is ENHRY and CDR2 is SYGVKD. The CDR3 protein is CAITTSSYEQYF. Written as DNA, the CDR3 is TGTGCCATAACGACGAGCTCCTACGAGCAGTACTTC.

The chain has TRBV3-1 (or the pseudogene TRBV3-2) and TRBJ2-2; TRBD2 matches at 7 bases. Germline CDR1 and CDR2: LGHDT and YNNKEL (reference sequence). The CDR3 totals 16 residues. J was trimmed by 7 bases and V by 1 base; bases with no gene match: 9. CDR3 bases: TGTGCCAGCAGCCAAGGGATCCGGGGGGTCAGCGGGGAGCTGTTTTTT. This sequence encodes CASSQGIRGVSGELFF.

The chain uses TRBV30 and TRBJ1-4; 7 bases map to TRBD1. Germline values: CDR1 GTSNPN, CDR2 SVGIG (reference sequence). The CDR3 extends over 13 amino acids. V was clipped by 8 bases and J by 4 bases; unmatched bases: 7. CDR3 coding DNA: TGTGCCGAAGGGGGCGCAGATAATGAAAAACTGTTTTTT. Its protein product is CAEGGADNEKLFF.

The chain carries TRBV19 and TRBJ2-2; D gene ambiguous. The V gene lost 1 base and the J gene lost 4 bases, with 4 bases spanning the gap. The CDR3 runs to 13 residues. CDR1 LNHDA and CDR2 SQIVND come from the germline V gene (reference sequence). The CDR3 DNA is TGTGCCAGTAGTATAGGGGTCACCGGGGAGCTGTTTTTT. It yields the protein CASSIGVTGELFF.

The chain employs TRBV30 and TRBJ2-5, with TRBD1 as a possible D gene (6 bases). The CDR3 totals 14 residues. V lost 7 bases and J lost 4, with 19 bases in between. The V gene's germline CDR1 is GTSNPN and CDR2 SVGIG (reference sequence). In DNA, the CDR3 is TGTGCCTATCTCAAAGCAGGGGTTCGAGAGACCCAGTACTTC. It is translated as CAYLKAGVRETQYF.

This clone was counted a single time. V and J are TRBV6-1 and TRBJ2-7; maybe TRBD1 (5 bases). Trimming removed 1 base at V and 7 bases at J, with 20 bases between. Germline lookup yields CDR1 MNHNS and CDR2 SASEGT. The CDR3 is made up of 16 amino acids. DNA of the CDR3: TGTGCCAGCAGTGAAGGACTCGGGCAGGGTCATCGGGAGCAGTACTTC. This sequence encodes CASSEGLGQGHREQYF.

This clone was counted only a few times. The chain recombines TRBV6-5 with TRBJ2-3, with a tentative D call TRBD1 (5 bases). The CDR3 has 14 residues. V shed 6 bases and J shed 5 bases, with 15 bases lying between them. Germline V gene sequence: CDR1 MNHEY, CDR2 SVGAGI. CDR3 nucleotides: TGTGCCAGCAGCCGAGTTACAGGCGGAGATACGCAGTATTTT. It encodes CASSRVTGGDTQYF.

This clone occurred a few times. V gene TRBV5-1 combines with J gene TRBJ1-6, with 7 bases lining up with TRBD1. The CDR3 consists of 16 residues. Per germline, CDR1 SGHRS and CDR2 YFSETQ. V was clipped by 0 bases and J by 5 bases; unmatched bases: 5. This chain's CDR3 is CASSLGQGQHNSPLHF. In DNA, the CDR3 is TGCGCCAGCAGCTTGGGACAGGGACAACATAATTCACCCCTCCACTTT.

V usage is TRBV4-1 and J usage is TRBJ2-5; 8 nucleotides line up with TRBD2. CDR1 is MGHRA and CDR2 is YSYEKL in the germline V gene. CDR3 length: 17 amino acids. The V gene end was trimmed by 4 bases and the J gene end by 2 bases; junction bases not matched to a gene: 12. In DNA form, the CDR3 reads TGCGCCAGCAGCCTCCGGAAGGTAGCGGGGTTTCAAGAGACCCAGTACTTC. Its translation: CASSLRKVAGFQETQYF.

Relative to its sample, this clone is medium-sized. V is TRBV15 and J is TRBJ2-1; D gene unclear. The CDR3 extends over 13 amino acids. Germline lookup yields CDR1 LNHNV and CDR2 YYDKDF (reference sequence). V was cut by 0 bases and J by 13 bases, with 13 bases left in between. Here the CDR3 reads CATSRDGAWEQFF. The DNA of the CDR3 is TGTGCCACCAGCAGAGATGGCGCTTGGGAACAGTTCTTC. The whole variable domain, filled in from reference TRBV15 and TRBJ2-1, reads DAMVIQNPRYQVTQFGKPVTLSCSQTLNHNVMYWYQQKSSQAPKLLFHYYDKDFNNEADTPDNFQSRRPNTSFCFLDIRSPGLGDTAMYLCATSRDGAWEQFFGPGTRLTVL.

This chain links TRBV7-2 with TRBJ1-1, with D hard to call. The germline V and J ends were trimmed by 3 bases and 3 bases, with 8 bases remaining between them. CDR1 and CDR2 (germline): SGHTA, FQGNSA. The length of the CDR3 is 13 residues. The CDR3, as DNA: TGTGCCAGCAGCTTTGGAGGATACACTGAAGCTTTCTTT. It is translated as CASSFGGYTEAFF.

The count of this clone is one. The chain combines TRBV5-8 with TRBJ1-5; tentative D call: TRBD1 (5 bases). Germline CDR1 and CDR2: SGHTS and YDEGEE. The V and J ends lost 2 bases and 9 bases respectively, with 18 bases between them. CDR3 size: 15 residues. The CDR3 DNA reads as TGTGCCAGCAGCTTATTGTCAGGGTCCGCTCGGCCCCAGCATTTT. This gives the protein CASSLLSGSARPQHF. Filled out from reference TRBV5-8 and TRBJ1-5, the complete variable domain reads EAGVTQSPTHLIKTRGQQATLRCSPISGHTSVYWYQQALGLGLQFLLWYDEGEERNRGNFPPRFSGRQFPNYSSELNVNALELEDSALYLCASSLLSGSARPQHFGDGTRLSIL.

The V gene is TRBV6-5, the J gene TRBJ2-7; D might be TRBD1 or TRBD2, each matching 5 bases. Germline-derived CDR1 and CDR2 are MNHEY and SVGAGI. V lost 0 bases and J 3 bases, leaving 9 bases between the germline ends. The CDR3 is made up of 14 amino acids. CDR3 amino acids: CASSYSGTDYEQYF. The CDR3 nucleotides read TGTGCCAGCAGTTACTCGGGGACCGACTACGAGCAGTACTTC.

The chain combines TRBV5-1 with TRBJ2-7; no definite D call. Trimming took off 3 bases at V and 5 bases at J, with 12 bases between the two ends. Per the germline V gene, CDR1 is SGHRS and CDR2 is YFSETQ. This CDR3 is 13 amino acids long. The chain's CDR3 is CASSSLKDHEQYF. In DNA, the CDR3 is TGCGCCAGCAGCTCCTTGAAGGATCACGAGCAGTACTTC.

This clone was found a few times. The chain is built from TRBV7-9 and TRBJ2-2, with TRBD2 matching over 11 bases. V lost 5 bases and J lost 6; bases outside the gene matches: 8. Germline values: CDR1 SEHNR, CDR2 FQNEAQ (reference sequence). CDR3 size: 16 residues. DNA for the CDR3: TGTGCCAGCAGCCCCCTTAGCGGGAGGGGGTCCGGGGAGCTGTTTTTT. Residues: CASSPLSGRGSGELFF.

This clone was seen more than once but under ten times. The gene calls are TRBV24-1 and TRBJ2-7; the match to TRBD1 covers 7 bases. From germline, CDR1 is KGHDR and CDR2 SFDVKD. The CDR3 has 12 residues. The V segment lost 10 bases and the J segment 0 bases; nucleotides outside the gene matches: 2. The CDR3 bases are TGTGCCACGGGACAGAACTCCTACGAGCAGTACTTC. This encodes CATGQNSYEQYF.

The genes are TRBV18 and TRBJ2-5, with D possibly TRBD1 on 5 matching bases. The V end lost 1 base, the J end lost 4 bases, and 16 bases lay between the germline ends. CDR3 length: 16 amino acids. CDR1 is KGHSH and CDR2 is LQKENI in the germline V gene. CDR3 sequence reads: CASSPRARGLRETQYF. CDR3 DNA: TGTGCCAGCTCACCACGCGCTAGGGGATTGAGAGAGACCCAGTACTTC.

J is TRBJ2-1 and V is TRBV10-3; perhaps TRBD2 as D (6 bases). Germline CDR1 ENHRY, CDR2 SYGVKD. Trimming cost V 0 bases and J 8 bases, with 14 bases left between them. This CDR3 has 15 amino acids. The CDR3 is CAISESSGRWDEQFF. The DNA of the CDR3 is TGTGCCATCAGTGAGTCGAGCGGGCGGTGGGATGAGCAGTTCTTC.

This clone was observed a few times. CDR3 protein: CASSPHQDRSDEQFF. CDR3 sequence (DNA): TGTGCCAGCAGTCCCCATCAGGACAGAAGCGATGAGCAGTTCTTC. V is TRBV6-6 and J is TRBJ2-1, with D maybe TRBD1 (6 bases). CDR1 is MNHNY and CDR2 is SVGAGI in the germline V gene (reference sequence). The CDR3 totals 15 residues. V was pared by 5 bases and J by 8 bases, with 19 bases between.

The chain employs TRBV20-1 and TRBJ1-2; possible D gene TRBD1, 5 bases. The CDR3 is made up of 15 amino acids. V was pared by 3 bases and J by 0 bases, with 14 bases between. From germline, CDR1 is DFQATT and CDR2 SNEGSKA (reference sequence). The CDR3 protein is CSASGGLLTNYGYTF. The CDR3 DNA reads as TGCAGTGCTAGTGGGGGGTTACTTACTAACTATGGCTACACCTTC.

The V call is TRBV14, the J call TRBJ1-5; the D gene is possibly TRBD1 (6 bases). V shed 1 base and J shed 3 bases, with 16 bases lying between them. Germline V CDR1 and CDR2: SGHDN, FVKESK. This CDR3 has 17 amino acids. CDR3 nucleotide sequence: TGTGCCAGCAGCCAAGGCCTCTTGGGGGGCCCCAATCAGCCCCAGCATTTT. Its translation is CASSQGLLGGPNQPQHF.

The chain uses TRBV5-6 and TRBJ2-1; D is unclear. Trimming removed 0 bases at V and 7 bases at J, with 2 bases between. The CDR3 is made up of 11 amino acids. CDR1 SGHDT and CDR2 YYEEEE come from the germline V gene. CDR3 in amino acids: CASSLENEQFF. In DNA form, the CDR3 reads TGTGCCAGCAGCTTGGAGAATGAGCAGTTCTTC.

The chain is built from TRBV6-5 and TRBJ1-2; 9 bases are a match to TRBD1. This CDR3 is 15 amino acids long. Germline CDR1 is MNHEY and CDR2 is SVGAGI. J gave up 0 bases and V 6 bases, and 5 bases lay outside the gene matches. CDR3 coding DNA: TGTGCCAGCAGCCTACAGGGGGCCACTAACTATGGCTACACCTTC. Translating gives CASSLQGATNYGYTF.

V is TRBV15 and J is TRBJ2-3, with D unresolved. CDR1 LNHNV and CDR2 YYDKDF come from the germline V gene (reference sequence). The CDR3 runs 15 residues. V lost 5 bases and J 2 bases, leaving 14 bases between the germline ends. The CDR3 sequence is CATSEFSRITDTQYF. CDR3 nucleotides: TGTGCCACCAGCGAATTTTCCAGAATCACAGATACGCAGTATTTT.

The gene calls are TRBV11-2 and TRBJ2-1, with D uncertain. Germline values: CDR1 SGHAT, CDR2 FQNNGV. Between the trimmed V and J ends, which lost 4 bases and 8 bases, there was a span of 6 bases. CDR3 length: 11 residues. The CDR3 sequence: CASSSLDEQFF. The CDR3 coding sequence is TGTGCCAGCAGCTCCTTAGATGAGCAGTTCTTC. The full variable domain, rest sourced from reference TRBV11-2 and TRBJ2-1, is EAGVAQSPRYKIIEKRQSVAFWCNPISGHATLYWYQQILGQGPKLLIQFQNNGVVDDSQLPKDRFSAERLKGVDSTLKIQPAKLEDSAVYLCASSSLDEQFFGPGTRLTVL.